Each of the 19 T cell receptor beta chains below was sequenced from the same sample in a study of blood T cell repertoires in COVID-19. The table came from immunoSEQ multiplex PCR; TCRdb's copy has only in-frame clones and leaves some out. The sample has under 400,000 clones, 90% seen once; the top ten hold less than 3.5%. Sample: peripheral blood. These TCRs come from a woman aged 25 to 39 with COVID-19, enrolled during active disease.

CDR3 protein: CASSSAGVETQYF. As DNA, the CDR3 is TGTGCCAGCAGTTCCGCAGGGGTCGAGACCCAGTACTTC. V is TRBV28 and J is TRBJ2-5; a weak D match, TRBD1 (6 bases). Trimming removed 4 bases from V and 5 bases from J, with 11 bases in between. Germline values: CDR1 MDHEN, CDR2 SYDVKM. CDR3 length: 13 amino acids.

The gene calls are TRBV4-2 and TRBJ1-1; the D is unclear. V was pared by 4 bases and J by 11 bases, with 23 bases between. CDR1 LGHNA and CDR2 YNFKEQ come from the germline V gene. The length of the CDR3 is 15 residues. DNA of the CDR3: TGTGCCAGCAGCCTAAGATTAGAACGACGCTCGAGGGCTTTCTTT. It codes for CASSLRLERRSRAFF.

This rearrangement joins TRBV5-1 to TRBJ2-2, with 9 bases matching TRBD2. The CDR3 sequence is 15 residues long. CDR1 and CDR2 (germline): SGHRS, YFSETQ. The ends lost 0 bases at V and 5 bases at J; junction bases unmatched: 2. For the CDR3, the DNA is TGCGCCAGCAGCTTGGGACTAGCGGTAACCGGGGAGCTGTTTTTT. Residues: CASSLGLAVTGELFF.

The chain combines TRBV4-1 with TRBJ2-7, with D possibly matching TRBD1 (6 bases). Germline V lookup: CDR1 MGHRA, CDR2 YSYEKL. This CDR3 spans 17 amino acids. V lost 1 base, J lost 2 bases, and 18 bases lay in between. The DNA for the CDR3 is TGCGCCAGCAGCCAAGGCTCTTGGGACAATCCTACCTACGAGCAGTACTTC. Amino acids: CASSQGSWDNPTYEQYF.

The CDR3: CASSTGQGEQYF. The CDR3 nucleotides read TGTGCCAGTAGTACTGGACAGGGTGAGCAGTACTTC. V gene TRBV19 combines with J gene TRBJ2-7; 8 bases are shared with TRBD1. Germline V gene data show CDR1 as LNHDA and CDR2 as SQIVND (reference sequence). The CDR3 totals 12 residues. V lost 4 bases and J lost 7; bases outside the gene matches: 3.

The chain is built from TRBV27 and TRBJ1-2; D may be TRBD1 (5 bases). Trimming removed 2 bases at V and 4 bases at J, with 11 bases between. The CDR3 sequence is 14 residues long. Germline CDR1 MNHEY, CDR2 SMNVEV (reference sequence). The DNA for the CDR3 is TGTGCCAGCAGTTTAAGGGGCAGCGTCTATGGCTACACCTTC. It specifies CASSLRGSVYGYTF.

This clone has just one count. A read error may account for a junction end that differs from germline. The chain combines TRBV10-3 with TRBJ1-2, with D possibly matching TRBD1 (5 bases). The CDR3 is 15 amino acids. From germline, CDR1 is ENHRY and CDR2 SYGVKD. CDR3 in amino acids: CATSGADPLRDGYTF. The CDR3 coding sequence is TGTGCCACCAGTGGGGCGGACCCCCTGAGGGATGGCTACACCTTC.

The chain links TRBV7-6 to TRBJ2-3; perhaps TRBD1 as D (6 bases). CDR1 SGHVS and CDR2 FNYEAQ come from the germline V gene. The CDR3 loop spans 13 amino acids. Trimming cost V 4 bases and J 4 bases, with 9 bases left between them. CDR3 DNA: TGTGCCAGCAGCTGGGCAGGGGCAGATACGCAGTATTTT. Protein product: CASSWAGADTQYF. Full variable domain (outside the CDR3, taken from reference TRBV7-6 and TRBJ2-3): GAGVSQSPRYKVTKRGQDVALRCDPISGHVSLYWYRQALGQGPEFLTYFNYEAQQDKSGLPNDRFSAERPEGSISTLTIQRTEQRDSAMYRCASSWAGADTQYFGPGTRLTVL.

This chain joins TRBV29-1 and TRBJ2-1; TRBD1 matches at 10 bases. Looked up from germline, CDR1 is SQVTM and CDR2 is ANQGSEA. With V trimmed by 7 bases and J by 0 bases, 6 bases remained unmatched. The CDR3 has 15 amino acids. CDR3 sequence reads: CSATGGGSSYNEQFF. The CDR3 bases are TGCAGCGCGACAGGGGGCGGGAGCTCCTACAATGAGCAGTTCTTC.

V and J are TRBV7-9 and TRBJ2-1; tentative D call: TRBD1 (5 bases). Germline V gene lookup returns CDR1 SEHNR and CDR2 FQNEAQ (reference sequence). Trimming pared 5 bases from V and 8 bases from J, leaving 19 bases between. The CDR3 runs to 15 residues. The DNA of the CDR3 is TGTGCCAGCAGCCAAGCTGGGGCGGCCTGGGATGAGCAGTTCTTC. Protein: CASSQAGAAWDEQFF. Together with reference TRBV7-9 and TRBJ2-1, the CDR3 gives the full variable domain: DTGVSQNPRHKITKRGQNVTFRCDPISEHNRLYWYRQTLGQGPEFLTYFQNEAQLEKSRLLSDRFSAERPKGSFSTLEIQRTEQGDSAMYLCASSQAGAAWDEQFFGPGTRLTVL.

The CDR3 DNA sequence: TGTGCCATCAGTGCGGAGCACGATGAGCAGTTCTTC. It yields the protein CAISAEHDEQFF. The J gene is TRBJ2-1, the V gene TRBV10-3; D is undetermined. Between the trimmed V and J ends, which lost 4 bases and 8 bases, there was a span of 9 bases. Germline V CDR1 and CDR2: ENHRY, SYGVKD. The length of the CDR3 is 12 residues.

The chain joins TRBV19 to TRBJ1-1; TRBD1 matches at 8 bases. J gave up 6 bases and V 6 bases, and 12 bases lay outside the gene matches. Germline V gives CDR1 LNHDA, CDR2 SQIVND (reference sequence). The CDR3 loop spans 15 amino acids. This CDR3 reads CASSDRTGYGAEAFF. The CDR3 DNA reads TGTGCCAGTAGCGATAGGACAGGGTACGGGGCTGAAGCTTTCTTT.

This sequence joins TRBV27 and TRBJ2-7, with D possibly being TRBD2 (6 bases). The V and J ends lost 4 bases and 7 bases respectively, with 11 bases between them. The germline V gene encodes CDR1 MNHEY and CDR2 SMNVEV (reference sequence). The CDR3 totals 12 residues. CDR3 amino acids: CASSWRGREQYF. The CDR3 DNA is TGTGCCAGCAGTTGGCGGGGAAGGGAGCAGTACTTC.

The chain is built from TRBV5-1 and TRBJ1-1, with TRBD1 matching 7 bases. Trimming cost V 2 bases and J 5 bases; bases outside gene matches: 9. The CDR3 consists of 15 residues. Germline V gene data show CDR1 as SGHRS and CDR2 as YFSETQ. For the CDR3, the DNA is TGCGCCAGCAGCTTTACCTCAGGGGGAGGTACTGAAGCTTTCTTT. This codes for CASSFTSGGGTEAFF.

The chain's CDR3 is CASSLEGASGYGYTF. In DNA form, the CDR3 reads TGCGCCAGCAGCTTGGAGGGGGCGTCGGGCTATGGCTACACCTTC. The V gene is TRBV5-1, the J gene TRBJ1-2; 7 bases are shared with TRBD1. The CDR3 extends over 15 amino acids. CDR1 and CDR2 (germline): SGHRS, YFSETQ. J lost 4 bases, V lost 0 bases, and 6 bases had no gene match.

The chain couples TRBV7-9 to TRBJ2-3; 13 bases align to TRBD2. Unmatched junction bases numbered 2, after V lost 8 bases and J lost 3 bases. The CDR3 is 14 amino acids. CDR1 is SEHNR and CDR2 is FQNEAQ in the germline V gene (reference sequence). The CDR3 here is CASRTSGSTDTQYF. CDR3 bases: TGTGCCAGCCGGACTAGCGGGAGTACAGATACGCAGTATTTT.

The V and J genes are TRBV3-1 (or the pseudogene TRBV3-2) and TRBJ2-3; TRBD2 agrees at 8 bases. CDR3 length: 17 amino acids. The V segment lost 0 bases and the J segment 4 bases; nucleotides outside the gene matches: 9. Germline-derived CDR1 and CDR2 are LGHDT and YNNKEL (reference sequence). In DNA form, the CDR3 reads TGTGCCAGCAGCCAAGAATCTAGCGGGTGGGGGGCAGATACGCAGTATTTT. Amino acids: CASSQESSGWGADTQYF.

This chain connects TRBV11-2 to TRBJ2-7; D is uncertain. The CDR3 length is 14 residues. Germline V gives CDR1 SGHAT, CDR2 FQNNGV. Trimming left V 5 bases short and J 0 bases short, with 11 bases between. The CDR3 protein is CASSTDSSSYEQYF. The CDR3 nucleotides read TGTGCCAGCAGCACTGACTCGAGCTCCTACGAGCAGTACTTC.

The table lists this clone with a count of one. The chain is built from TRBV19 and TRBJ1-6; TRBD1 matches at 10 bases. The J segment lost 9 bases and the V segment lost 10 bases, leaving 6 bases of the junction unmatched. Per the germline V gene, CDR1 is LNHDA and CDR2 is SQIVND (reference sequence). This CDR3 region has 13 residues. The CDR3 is CATEGQGTSPLHF. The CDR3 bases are TGTGCCACCGAGGGACAGGGGACTTCACCCCTCCACTTT. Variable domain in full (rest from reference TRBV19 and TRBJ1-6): DGGITQSPKYLFRKEGQNVTLSCEQNLNHDAMYWYRQDPGQGLRLIYYSQIVNDFQKGDIAEGYSVSREKKESFPLTVTSAQKNPTAFYLCATEGQGTSPLHFGNGTRLTVT.